This TCR beta chain was captured by sequencing in a study of OX40 agonist ivuxolimab in advanced cancers. The table came from immunoSEQ multiplex PCR; TCRdb's copy has only in-frame clones and leaves some out. The repertoire holds 69,000 or so clones, with 85% to 90% as singletons. The clonotype comes from an adult with an advanced solid tumor such as melanoma, head and neck, liver or kidney cancer. The sample consisted of CD4+ or CD8+ T cells sorted from blood, taken in a trial of the OX40 agonist ivuxolimab.

The DNA of the CDR3 is TGTGCCAGCAGTCTTGACAGATACAATGAGCAGTTCTTC. Translating gives CASSLDRYNEQFF. The chain has TRBV11-3 and TRBJ2-1; D is possibly TRBD1 (5 bases). CDR3 length: 13 residues. CDR1 and CDR2 from the germline V gene are SGHNT and YENEEA. V lost 6 bases to trimming and J lost 4 bases, with 10 bases between them.